A selection of T cell receptor beta chains follows, all from one sample in a study of T cell changes during pregnancy in multiple sclerosis. Profiled with immunoSEQ multiplex PCR; TCRdb holds only in-frame clones, not every one. The sample contains 45,000 to 50,000 clones, over 90% of which appear only once. Sequencing used peripheral blood, obtained in the third trimester of pregnancy. These TCRs come from a female donor with multiple sclerosis, enrolled in a pregnancy study. Each CDR3 is given with its conserved first and last residue. Fields, in order: V gene, J gene, D gene, clone size, CDR3 protein, CDR3 DNA. A D gene is named only where the DNA matches it firmly. The size entry is marked missing in some rows and otherwise reads once, few, many or a size class.

V gene: TRBV27; J gene: TRBJ2-3; D gene: -; clone size: -; CDR3 protein: CASSRPYGATDTQYF; CDR3 DNA: TGTGCCAGCAGCCGACCATATGGGGCTACAGATACGCAGTATTTT
V gene: TRBV30; J gene: TRBJ2-2; D gene: -; clone size: -; CDR3 protein: CAWSGPGHRGELFF; CDR3 DNA: TGTGCCTGGAGCGGCCCGGGACATAGGGGGGAGCTGTTTTTT
V gene: TRBV2; J gene: TRBJ2-1; D gene: TRBD2; clone size: -; CDR3 protein: CASRPGTSGNNEQFF; CDR3 DNA: TGTGCCAGCAGGCCCGGGACTAGCGGAAACAATGAGCAGTTCTTC
V gene: TRBV5-6; J gene: TRBJ2-3; D gene: TRBD2; clone size: -; CDR3 protein: CASSLVAGGGPDTQYF; CDR3 DNA: TGTGCCAGCAGCTTGGTCGCGGGAGGAGGGCCAGATACGCAGTATTTT
V gene: TRBV6-5; J gene: TRBJ2-3; D gene: -; clone size: -; CDR3 protein: CASSYGGKGTDTQYF; CDR3 DNA: TGTGCCAGCAGTTACGGCGGGAAGGGGACAGATACGCAGTATTTT
V gene: TRBV4-3; J gene: TRBJ2-5; D gene: TRBD2; clone size: -; CDR3 protein: CASSMGMASGIGETQYF; CDR3 DNA: TGCGCCAGCAGCATGGGCATGGCTAGCGGGATAGGGGAGACCCAGTACTTC
V gene: TRBV14; J gene: TRBJ1-2; D gene: -; clone size: -; CDR3 protein: CASSQEGDHYGYTF; CDR3 DNA: TGTGCCAGCAGCCAAGAAGGGGATCACTATGGCTACACCTTC
V gene: TRBV27; J gene: TRBJ2-7; D gene: TRBD2; clone size: -; CDR3 protein: CASRKMVTAGATYEQYF; CDR3 DNA: TGTGCCAGCAGAAAAATGGTCACAGCGGGAGCAACCTACGAGCAGTACTTC
V gene: TRBV7-9; J gene: TRBJ1-5; D gene: -; clone size: -; CDR3 protein: CASNTGNQPQHF; CDR3 DNA: TGTGCCAGCAACACGGGTAATCAGCCCCAGCATTTT
V gene: TRBV4-1; J gene: TRBJ1-5; D gene: TRBD1; clone size: -; CDR3 protein: CASSQFGTENQPQHF; CDR3 DNA: TGCGCCAGCAGCCAATTCGGGACAGAAAATCAGCCCCAGCATTTT
V gene: TRBV6-5; J gene: TRBJ1-2; D gene: -; clone size: once; CDR3 protein: CASRSTGDYGYTF; CDR3 DNA: TGTGCCAGCAGGTCCACTGGAGACTATGGCTACACCTTC
V gene: TRBV7-9; J gene: TRBJ2-5; D gene: TRBD2; clone size: -; CDR3 protein: CASSTRAGLETQYF; CDR3 DNA: TGTGCCAGCAGCACACGAGCGGGACTGGAGACCCAGTACTTC
V gene: TRBV4-3; J gene: TRBJ2-7; D gene: TRBD2; clone size: -; CDR3 protein: CASSQDVSSSGRAQSSYEQYF; CDR3 DNA: TGCGCCAGCAGCCAAGATGTCTCTTCTAGCGGGAGGGCCCAAAGCTCCTACGAGCAGTACTTC
V gene: TRBV7-8; J gene: TRBJ2-7; D gene: TRBD2; clone size: -; CDR3 protein: CASSQLAGDSEQYF; CDR3 DNA: TGTGCCAGCAGCCAACTAGCGGGAGACAGCGAGCAGTACTTC
V gene: TRBV27; J gene: TRBJ1-1; D gene: -; clone size: -; CDR3 protein: CASKNAGNLNTEAFF; CDR3 DNA: TGTGCCAGCAAGAATGCTGGTAACTTGAACACTGAAGCTTTCTTT
V gene: TRBV6-5; J gene: TRBJ2-7; D gene: TRBD1; clone size: -; CDR3 protein: CASRTGGLYEQYF; CDR3 DNA: TGTGCCAGTCGGACAGGGGGCCTCTACGAGCAGTACTTC
V gene: TRBV28; J gene: TRBJ2-1; D gene: -; clone size: -; CDR3 protein: CASSSRQEPYNEQFF; CDR3 DNA: TGTGCCAGCAGTTCCCGCCAGGAACCCTACAATGAGCAGTTCTTC
V gene: TRBV4-1; J gene: TRBJ2-7; D gene: -; clone size: -; CDR3 protein: CASSQLMDTTYEQYF; CDR3 DNA: TGCGCCAGCAGCCAGCTAATGGACACAACCTACGAGCAGTACTTC
V gene: TRBV2; J gene: TRBJ2-1; D gene: TRBD1; clone size: once; CDR3 protein: CASRQGSVNEQFF; CDR3 DNA: TGTGCCAGCAGACAGGGGTCAGTGAATGAGCAGTTCTTC
V gene: TRBV18; J gene: TRBJ2-7; D gene: TRBD1; clone size: -; CDR3 protein: CASSPLGQGASYEQYF; CDR3 DNA: TGTGCCAGCTCACCCCTTGGACAGGGGGCTTCCTACGAGCAGTACTTC
V gene: TRBV28; J gene: TRBJ1-5; D gene: -; clone size: -; CDR3 protein: CASRFDRISNQPQHF; CDR3 DNA: TGTGCCAGCCGATTCGACAGGATTAGCAATCAGCCCCAGCATTTT
V gene: TRBV29-1; J gene: TRBJ1-1; D gene: -; clone size: -; CDR3 protein: CSVAPGASFTEAFF; CDR3 DNA: TGCAGCGTTGCCCCAGGGGCGTCCTTCACTGAAGCTTTCTTT
V gene: TRBV7-9; J gene: TRBJ2-3; D gene: -; clone size: -; CDR3 protein: CASSLLGDTQYF; CDR3 DNA: TGTGCCAGCAGCCTCCTCGGGGATACGCAGTATTTT
V gene: TRBV10-3; J gene: TRBJ2-3; D gene: TRBD2; clone size: -; CDR3 protein: CAISEGLAARTDTQYF; CDR3 DNA: TGTGCCATCAGTGAGGGGCTAGCGGCCCGTACAGATACGCAGTATTTT
V gene: TRBV2; J gene: TRBJ2-6; D gene: TRBD1; clone size: -; CDR3 protein: CASKDRVTGANVLTF; CDR3 DNA: TGTGCCAGCAAGGACAGGGTTACTGGGGCCAACGTCCTGACTTTC
V gene: TRBV7-9; J gene: TRBJ2-1; D gene: TRBD2; clone size: -; CDR3 protein: CASSFLTSVIYNEQFF; CDR3 DNA: TGTGCCAGCAGCTTCCTTACTAGCGTCATATACAATGAGCAGTTCTTC
V gene: TRBV6-5; J gene: TRBJ2-2; D gene: TRBD2; clone size: -; CDR3 protein: CASTPLAGAGELFF; CDR3 DNA: TGTGCCAGCACCCCGCTAGCGGGAGCCGGGGAGCTGTTTTTT
V gene: TRBV30; J gene: TRBJ2-2; D gene: -; clone size: -; CDR3 protein: CARQETTGNTGELFF; CDR3 DNA: TGTGCCAGACAGGAGACAACCGGCAACACCGGGGAGCTGTTTTTT
V gene: TRBV4-1; J gene: TRBJ1-1; D gene: -; clone size: few; CDR3 protein: CASSPQGGRMNTEAFF; CDR3 DNA: TGCGCCAGCAGCCCTCAAGGGGGACGGATGAACACTGAAGCTTTCTTT
V gene: TRBV4-2; J gene: TRBJ2-1; D gene: TRBD2; clone size: -; CDR3 protein: CASSQVAGGPNEQFF; CDR3 DNA: TGTGCCAGCAGCCAAGTTGCGGGAGGGCCCAATGAGCAGTTCTTC
V gene: TRBV7-2; J gene: TRBJ2-1; D gene: -; clone size: -; CDR3 protein: CASSVGALRGMDEQFF; CDR3 DNA: TGTGCCAGCAGCGTAGGGGCTTTACGGGGGATGGATGAGCAGTTCTTC
V gene: TRBV5-1; J gene: TRBJ1-4; D gene: TRBD1; clone size: once; CDR3 protein: CASSLGRGQDEKLFF; CDR3 DNA: TGCGCCAGCAGCTTGGGGAGGGGGCAAGATGAAAAACTGTTTTTT
V gene: TRBV5-6; J gene: TRBJ1-5; D gene: -; clone size: -; CDR3 protein: CASSSRVGAGGNQPQHF; CDR3 DNA: TGTGCCAGCAGCTCGAGAGTGGGGGCAGGAGGCAATCAGCCCCAGCATTTT
V gene: TRBV5-1; J gene: TRBJ2-2; D gene: TRBD2; clone size: -; CDR3 protein: CASSLIAPLTSGPTNTGELFF; CDR3 DNA: TGCGCCAGCAGCCTAATCGCTCCCCTGACTAGCGGGCCCACGAACACCGGGGAGCTGTTTTTT
V gene: TRBV7-2; J gene: TRBJ1-1; D gene: -; clone size: -; CDR3 protein: CASSLTSQNTEAFF; CDR3 DNA: TGTGCCAGCAGCCTCACCAGTCAGAACACTGAAGCTTTCTTT
V gene: TRBV9; J gene: TRBJ2-2; D gene: TRBD2; clone size: once; CDR3 protein: CASSVASGRDTGELFF; CDR3 DNA: TGTGCCAGCAGCGTAGCTAGCGGGAGGGACACCGGGGAGCTGTTTTTT
V gene: TRBV27; J gene: TRBJ1-3; D gene: -; clone size: -; CDR3 protein: CASSPGHPFSGNTIYF; CDR3 DNA: TGTGCCAGCAGTCCGGGACACCCCTTCTCTGGAAACACCATATATTTT
V gene: TRBV6-5; J gene: TRBJ1-2; D gene: TRBD1; clone size: -; CDR3 protein: CASSYSTGLYGYTF; CDR3 DNA: TGTGCCAGCAGTTACTCGACAGGGCTCTATGGCTACACCTTC
V gene: TRBV4-3; J gene: TRBJ2-7; D gene: TRBD2; clone size: -; CDR3 protein: CASSQDSTSGFYEQYF; CDR3 DNA: TGCGCCAGCAGCCAAGATTCGACTAGCGGGTTCTACGAGCAGTACTTC
V gene: TRBV4-3; J gene: TRBJ2-5; D gene: TRBD2; clone size: -; CDR3 protein: CASSRSGLAGAETQYF; CDR3 DNA: TGCGCCAGCAGCCGCTCTGGACTAGCGGGAGCTGAGACCCAGTACTTC
V gene: TRBV11-2; J gene: TRBJ2-2; D gene: -; clone size: -; CDR3 protein: CASRLKNTGELFF; CDR3 DNA: TGTGCCAGCAGACTTAAGAACACCGGGGAGCTGTTTTTT
V gene: TRBV6-5; J gene: TRBJ2-2; D gene: -; clone size: -; CDR3 protein: CASSYRGTGELFF; CDR3 DNA: TGTGCCAGCAGTTACAGGGGGACCGGGGAGCTGTTTTTT
V gene: TRBV27; J gene: TRBJ1-5; D gene: -; clone size: -; CDR3 protein: CASSFDQGGQPQHF; CDR3 DNA: TGTGCCAGCAGTTTCGATCAGGGAGGGCAGCCCCAGCATTTT
V gene: TRBV7-2; J gene: TRBJ1-2; D gene: TRBD1; clone size: -; CDR3 protein: CASSLGGGRTGGYGYTF; CDR3 DNA: TGTGCCAGCAGCTTAGGCGGGGGGAGGACAGGGGGCTATGGCTACACCTTC
V gene: TRBV29-1; J gene: TRBJ2-1; D gene: -; clone size: -; CDR3 protein: CSVRRSSYNEQFF; CDR3 DNA: TGCAGTGTACGAAGGAGCTCCTACAATGAGCAGTTCTTC
V gene: TRBV5-1; J gene: TRBJ2-3; D gene: -; clone size: once; CDR3 protein: CASSSNGPGSDTQYF; CDR3 DNA: TGCGCCAGCAGCTCAAACGGTCCGGGGTCAGATACGCAGTATTTT
V gene: TRBV27; J gene: TRBJ2-7; D gene: -; clone size: -; CDR3 protein: CASSLQIQNSYEQYF; CDR3 DNA: TGTGCCAGCAGTTTACAGATACAGAACTCCTACGAGCAGTACTTC
V gene: TRBV5-4; J gene: TRBJ1-1; D gene: TRBD1; clone size: once; CDR3 protein: CASSRLFRGQGGEAFF; CDR3 DNA: TGTGCCAGCAGCCGCCTTTTCAGGGGGCAAGGGGGTGAAGCTTTCTTT